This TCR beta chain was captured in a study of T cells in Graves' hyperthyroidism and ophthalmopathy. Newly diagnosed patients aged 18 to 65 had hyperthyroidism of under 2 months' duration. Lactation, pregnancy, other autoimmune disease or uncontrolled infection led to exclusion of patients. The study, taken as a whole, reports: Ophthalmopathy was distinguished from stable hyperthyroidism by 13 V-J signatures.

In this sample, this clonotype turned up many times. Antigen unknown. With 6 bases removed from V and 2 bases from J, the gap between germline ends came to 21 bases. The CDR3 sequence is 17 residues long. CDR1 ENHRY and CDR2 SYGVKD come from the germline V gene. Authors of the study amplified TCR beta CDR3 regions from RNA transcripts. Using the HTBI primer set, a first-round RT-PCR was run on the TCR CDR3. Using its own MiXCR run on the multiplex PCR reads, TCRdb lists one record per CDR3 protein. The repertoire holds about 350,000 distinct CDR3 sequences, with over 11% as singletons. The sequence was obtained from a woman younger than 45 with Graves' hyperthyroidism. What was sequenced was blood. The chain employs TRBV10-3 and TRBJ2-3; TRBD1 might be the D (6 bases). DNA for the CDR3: TGTGCCATCAGGGCCTTTCTAGGGGGTTCGCACACAGATACGCAGTATTTT. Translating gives CAIRAFLGGSHTDTQYF.